The clone carrying this T cell receptor (beta chain) was counted only a few times. Its cognate antigen is unknown. V was cut by 5 bases and J by 6 bases, with 14 bases left in between. CDR1 and CDR2 (germline): MDHEN, SYDVKM. This CDR3 has 13 residues. Profiling relied on immunoSEQ multiplex PCR, and the TCRdb table lists in-frame clones only, not all of them. The top ten clones hold 6.6% of a sample with 4,700 or so clones, 55% of them seen once. This entry comes from a study of CXCR4 blockade with PD-1 therapy in pancreatic cancer. General study findings and limits: More frequent amino acid clones had more nucleotide rearrangements, suggesting convergent selection.

The sample taken for sequencing was tumor tissue. The receptor was isolated from a human donor with pancreatic ductal adenocarcinoma. The rearrangement uses TRBV28 and TRBJ2-7; no clear D. CDR3 bases: TGTGCCAGCAGTCCACGTGGCACGCCCGAGCAGTACTTC. It translates to CASSPRGTPEQYF.